The count of the clone carrying this T cell receptor beta chain is one. The antigen remains undetermined. These data are taken from a study of cytomegalovirus exposure and HLA in healthy donors. For the study at large: According to later analysis, the same platform produced the 120 validation and about 700 first-cohort repertoires.

Profiling relied on immunoSEQ multiplex PCR, and the TCRdb table lists in-frame clones only, not all of them. The sample contains 140,000 to 150,000 clones, over 90% of which appear only once. The study, taken as a whole, reports: Cytomegalovirus status, reportedly, was diagnosed with high specificity and sensitivity by the classifier. Researchers catalogued around 150 TCR beta chains as cytomegalovirus-associated. Subsequent analysis of the 95 to 150 validation repertoires found a tendency for first-cohort TCR clusters to co-occur.

Germline assignment: CDR1 SNHLY and CDR2 FYNNEI. The CDR3 spans 14 residues. With V trimmed by 7 bases and J by 5 bases, 8 bases remained unmatched. The source of this sequence is a man aged 18 to 30 in good health and CMV-seropositive. Sequenced material: PBMCs. V and J are TRBV2 and TRBJ2-5; the match to TRBD1 covers 9 bases. The CDR3 DNA reads TGTGCCAGCACCGAACAGGGGGCACAGGAGACCCAGTACTTC. Translated, it gives CASTEQGAQETQYF.